The text below deals with one T cell receptor beta chain. As yet, its antigen is unknown. If patients had autoimmune disease history or systemic immunosuppression, they were excluded. CDR3 size: 15 residues. Germline V gene data show CDR1 as LNHDA and CDR2 as SQIVND (reference sequence). These data are taken from a study of OX40 agonist ivuxolimab in advanced cancers. Turning to the study itself: Dose-escalation subjects each had hepatocellular carcinoma, melanoma, renal cell or head and neck cancer.

This table comes from immunoSEQ multiplex PCR, and its TCRdb copy is limited to in-frame clones, with some not included. The data show tens of thousands of clones, around 84% seen once. Notes on the study in general: In the expanded peripheral T cells, antigen specificity was never determined. CD8+ T cells (on average) carried more expanded clones than CD4+ T cells.

The receptor was derived from an adult with an advanced solid tumor such as melanoma, head and neck, liver or kidney cancer. The gene calls are TRBV19 and TRBJ2-5; 7 bases are a match to TRBD1. TRBJ2-7 explains the end of the DNA better; the J call may be wrong. The sample consisted of CD4+ or CD8+ T cells sorted from blood, taken in a trial of the OX40 agonist ivuxolimab. The CDR3 reads CASSTNPGTVGEQYF. The CDR3 DNA is TGTGCCAGTAGTACAAACCCGGGGACAGTGGGCGAGCAGTACTTC.